This T cell receptor (beta chain) was documented in a study of shared clonotypes between healthy human individuals. Study information: CD4 naive cells filled three plates per donor, CD4 memory three, CD8 naive two and CD8 memory one.

Study-wide results and limits: Shared clonotypes across all four donors exceeded non-shared ones in generation probability.

How the authors handled the data: ImmunoSEQ yielded junction-only sequences lacking quality scores, so filtering differed. Assay: immunoSEQ multiplex PCR; the TCRdb copy retains only in-frame clones and omits some. Clonal size and the V and J genes are those of that table, whereas D and trimming came from the DNA. Among 2.3 million or so clones listed, approximately 93% were seen once. The CDR3 has 13 residues. The V and J ends lost 5 bases and 4 bases respectively, with 11 bases between them. Germline CDR1 MDHEN, CDR2 SYDVKM. Points on this clone: What it binds is unknown.

Donors included only healthy HIV-negative adults lacking recent acute infections or vaccinations. This clonotype was obtained from a man younger than 35 in good health. Some clones in this sample may be carry-over from other donors' samples. The J gene is TRBJ1-2, the V gene TRBV28; D possibly corresponds to TRBD1 (6 bases). Sequenced input: naive CD4+ T cells from PBMCs. Subset here: CD45RA+ positively selected. The CDR3 protein is CASSPPRGYGYTF. The DNA of the CDR3 is TGTGCCAGCAGTCCCCCCAGGGGCTATGGCTACACCTTC.